Below, one T cell receptor (beta chain) is given with its context. Its matching antigen is unknown. The sample comes from a study of Ad26.COV2.S vaccination and SARS-CoV-2 variants. Background on the study: Donor participated within the Ad26.COV2.S arm of the COV1001 trial.

V was shortened by 1 base and J by 3 bases, with 4 bases between the two germline ends. Germline CDR1 reads SGHTA; CDR2 reads FQGNSA. This CDR3 spans 12 amino acids. Findings and limits, study-wide: Spike-specific TCR breadth was greater after Ad26.COV2.S than placebo. The authors reported substantial breadth in spike-specific CD8+ and CD4+ T cell responses after vaccination.

TCRdb's table, derived via immunoSEQ multiplex PCR, lists solely in-frame clones and lacks some. This repertoire shows roughly 350,000 clones, about 89% found once; its top ten account for about 5%. Indicated treatment: some 20 received Ad26.COV2.S at low or high dose, single or two shots; roughly five received placebo; per-sample allocation not given. The investigators took samples on day 63 after the first vaccine or placebo injection. Ad26.COV2.S expressed prefusion-stabilized spike from the original Wuhan strain. The receptor comes from a person aged 18-65 years who received the Ad26.COV2.S COVID-19 vaccine or a placebo. The chain employs TRBV7-2 and TRBJ2-7, with D hard to call. The material sequenced was peripheral blood, taken in a trial of Ad26.COV2.S vaccine versus placebo. The CDR3 DNA reads TGTGCCAGCAGCTTAGTTTTCTACGAGCAGTACTTC. Translating gives CASSLVFYEQYF.